This T cell receptor beta chain stems from a study of human T cells and chemical hapten exposure (dated by TCRdb to the early 2020s). Background for the entire study: For sensitization, 2% DPC in acetone was applied to a 2 cm by 2 cm area of upper inner arm skin. Patch testing was done on the upper back using Finn chambers containing 0.01% DPC, and results were scored after 6 days according to International Contact Dermatitis Research Group standards. The libraries were sequenced as a pool, and the TCR yield per sample differed mostly because of small variations in library volumes within the pool. For TCR sequencing, blood came from 25 to 35 alopecia patients at anywhere from one to four time points (pre-sensitization, 2, 6 and 24 weeks). This study followed changes in the peripheral blood TCR repertoire in vivo during primary and secondary sensitization of alopecia patients to the hapten diphenylcyclopropenone (DPC). Throughout the roughly 25-week study period, patients were also given weekly therapeutic DPC doses on the scalp. The mostly female patient cohort included alopecia areata with under or over 50% scalp involvement, alopecia totalis and alopecia universalis. Patient blood was sampled pre-sensitization (week 0) and at 2, 6 and about 24 weeks after DPC sensitization.

This clonotype was seen many times. No antigen is known for it. Per-nucleotide qualities are absent, and no much larger clonotype sits a single base away. Library generation was performed with RACE. Sequencer: NextSeq 500. Library preparation attached unique molecular identifiers to individual cDNA molecules for quantitative, reproducible TCR counting. From each blood RNA sample, both TCR alpha and TCR beta chains were sequenced. The original pipeline was this. The median number of TCRs per sample was approximately 96,000, ranging from roughly 20,000 to 690,600. The Decombinator software suite was used to annotate V, J and CDR3 in the TCR reads. For the PS versus PT1 abundance plots, all samples were subsampled to the same number of TCRs (28,000). TCRs were defined as expanded if absent before sensitization and observed at least eight times at the 2-week time point. TCRdb's own reprocessing of the public reads used fastp at Q25 and MiXCR and kept productive beta chains. Each record represents a unique CDR3 protein, reported with the most common genes and DNA among its rows. These V and J calls rely on TCRdb rather than the paper's analysis. Counted in this sample were a few hundred thousand distinct CDR3 sequences; approximately 5.8% of them appeared once. Together, the top ten hold around 8% of the sample.

Results and caveats for the whole study, not just this receptor: The number of PT1 expanded TCRs positively correlated with patch test score, significant at thresholds 8, 16 and 32 but not 4. Compared with pre-sensitization or healthy control sets, expanded TCRs formed significantly more large CDR3 similarity clusters, which is consistent with antigen-driven responses. After repeated subsampling, the strength of the expansion versus patch-test correlation and the threshold at which it became significant changed. DPC sensitization did not change the number of TCRs with a frequency above 1 in 1000, and there was no evidence of changes in global repertoire structure. Because all patients had alopecia, a presumed autoimmune disease, the immune response of the patients might differ from that of healthy individuals.

The intended sense of this specimen's time point label: pre-sensitization, week 0. The sample's treatment or condition label is to be understood as: therapeutic diphenylcyclopropenone sensitization with weekly scalp DPC. At each patch-test visit, blood was drawn before the patch test was applied. Patients were eligible if aged 18 to 70, diagnosed with alopecia and judged suitable for DPC therapy, and pregnant patients were excluded. Unfractionated whole blood was collected in Tempus Blood RNA tubes, and total RNA was extracted from that blood. Clipping removes 4 bases from V and 0 bases from J, with 4 as the unmatched junction base count. The germline V gene supplies CDR1 SGHDT and CDR2 YYEEEE. The CDR3, from cysteine to phenylalanine, totals 16 residues. CDR3 DNA is the only sequence kept; it has 48 bases, read in frame from the first base.

Sample: whole blood, taken in connection with sensitization to the hapten diphenylcyclopropenone (DPC). This TCR derives from a woman aged 18-30 years with alopecia areata. Some clones in this sample may be carry-over from other donors' samples. The chain is made from TRBV5-6 and TRBJ2-3; TRBD1 fits 11 bases in the junction. The CDR3 reads as follows: CASSAGQGASTDTQYF. In nucleotides, the sequence is TGTGCCAGCAGCGCTGGACAGGGGGCCAGCACAGATACGCAGTATTTT.